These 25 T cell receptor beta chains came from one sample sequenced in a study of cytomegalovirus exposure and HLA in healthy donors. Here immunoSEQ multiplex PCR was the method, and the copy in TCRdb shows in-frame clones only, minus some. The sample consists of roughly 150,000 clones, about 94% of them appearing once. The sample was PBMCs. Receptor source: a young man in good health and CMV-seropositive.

The CDR3 here is CAISEIADEGYTF. Here the CDR3 DNA reads TGTGCCATCAGTGAGATCGCCGATGAGGGTTACACCTTC. The chain combines TRBV10-3 with TRBJ1-2; D uncertain. The V end lost 2 bases, the J end lost 11 bases, and 15 bases lay between the germline ends. Germline CDR1 ENHRY, CDR2 SYGVKD. This CDR3 spans 13 amino acids.

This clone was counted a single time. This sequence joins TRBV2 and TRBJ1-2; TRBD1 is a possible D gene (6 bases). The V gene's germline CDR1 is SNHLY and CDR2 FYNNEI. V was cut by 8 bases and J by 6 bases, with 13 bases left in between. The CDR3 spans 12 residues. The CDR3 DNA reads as TGTGCCAGCCAGGGGTACGCCGATGGCTACACCTTC. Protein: CASQGYADGYTF.

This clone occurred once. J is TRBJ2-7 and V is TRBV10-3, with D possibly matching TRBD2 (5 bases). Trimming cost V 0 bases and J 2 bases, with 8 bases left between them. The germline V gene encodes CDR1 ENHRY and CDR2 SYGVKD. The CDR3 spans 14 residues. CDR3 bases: TGTGCCATCAGTGAGTCTCTAGCCACCTACGAGCAGTACTTC. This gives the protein CAISESLATYEQYF.

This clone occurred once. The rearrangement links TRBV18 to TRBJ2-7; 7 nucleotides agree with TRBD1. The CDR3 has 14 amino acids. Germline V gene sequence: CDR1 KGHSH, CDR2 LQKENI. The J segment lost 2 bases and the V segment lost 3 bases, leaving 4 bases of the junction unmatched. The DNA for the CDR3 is TGTGCCAGCTCACCGATCGGGACAGCCTACGAGCAGTACTTC. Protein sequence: CASSPIGTAYEQYF. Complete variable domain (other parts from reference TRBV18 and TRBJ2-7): NAGVMQNPRHLVRRRGQEARLRCSPMKGHSHVYWYRQLPEEGLKFMVYLQKENIIDESGMPKERFSAEFPKEGPSILRIQQVVRGDSAAYFCASSPIGTAYEQYFGPGTRLTVT.

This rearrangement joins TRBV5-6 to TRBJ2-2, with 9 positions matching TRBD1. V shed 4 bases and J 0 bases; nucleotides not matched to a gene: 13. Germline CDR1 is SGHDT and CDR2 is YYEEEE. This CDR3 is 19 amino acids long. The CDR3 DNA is TGTGCCAGCAGCCCGGACAGGGGAGTATGGTCTACGAACACCGGGGAGCTGTTTTTT. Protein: CASSPDRGVWSTNTGELFF.

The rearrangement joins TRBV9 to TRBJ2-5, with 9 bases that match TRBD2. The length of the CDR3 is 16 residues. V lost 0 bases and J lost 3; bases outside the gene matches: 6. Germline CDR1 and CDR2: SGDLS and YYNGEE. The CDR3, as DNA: TGTGCCAGCAGCGTAGGGTTAGCGGGAGTGGAAGAGACCCAGTACTTC. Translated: CASSVGLAGVEETQYF.

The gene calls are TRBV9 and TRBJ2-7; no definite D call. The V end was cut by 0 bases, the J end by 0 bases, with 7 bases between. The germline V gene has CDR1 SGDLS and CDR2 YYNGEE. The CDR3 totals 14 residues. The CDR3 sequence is CASSVAGYSYEQYF. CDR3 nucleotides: TGTGCCAGCAGCGTAGCCGGGTACTCCTACGAGCAGTACTTC. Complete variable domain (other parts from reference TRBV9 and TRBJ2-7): DSGVTQTPKHLITATGQRVTLRCSPRSGDLSVYWYQQSLDQGLQFLIQYYNGEERAKGNILERFSAQQFPDLHSELNLSSLELGDSALYFCASSVAGYSYEQYFGPGTRLTVT.

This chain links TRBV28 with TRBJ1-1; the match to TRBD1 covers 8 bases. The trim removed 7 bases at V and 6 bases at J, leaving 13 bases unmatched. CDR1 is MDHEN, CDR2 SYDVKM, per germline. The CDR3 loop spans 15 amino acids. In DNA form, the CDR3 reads TGTGCCAGCATGTTGGCAGGGGGCTCTTGGGCTGAAGCTTTCTTT. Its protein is CASMLAGGSWAEAFF.

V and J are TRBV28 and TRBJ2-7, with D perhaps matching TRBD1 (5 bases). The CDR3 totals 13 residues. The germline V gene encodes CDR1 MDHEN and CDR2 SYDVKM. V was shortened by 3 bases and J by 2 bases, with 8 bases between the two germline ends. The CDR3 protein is CASSFFRAYEQYF. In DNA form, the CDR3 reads TGTGCCAGCAGTTTTTTCAGGGCCTACGAGCAGTACTTC.

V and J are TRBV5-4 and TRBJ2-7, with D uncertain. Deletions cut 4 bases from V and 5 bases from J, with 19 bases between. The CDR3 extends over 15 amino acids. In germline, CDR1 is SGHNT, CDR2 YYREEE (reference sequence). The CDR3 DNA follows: TGTGCCAGCAGCCACTCAGAGGCCCCTCCCCACGAGCAGTACTTC. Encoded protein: CASSHSEAPPHEQYF. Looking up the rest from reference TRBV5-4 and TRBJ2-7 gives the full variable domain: ETGVTQSPTHLIKTRGQQVTLRCSSQSGHNTVSWYQQALGQGPQFIFQYYREEENGRGNFPPRFSGLQFPNYSSELNVNALELDDSALYLCASSHSEAPPHEQYFGPGTRLTVT.

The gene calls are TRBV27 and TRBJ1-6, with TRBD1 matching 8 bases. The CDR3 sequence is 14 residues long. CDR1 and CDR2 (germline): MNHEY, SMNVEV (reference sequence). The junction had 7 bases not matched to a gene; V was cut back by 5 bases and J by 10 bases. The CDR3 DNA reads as TGTGCCAGCAGTATCGACAGGGGAGGATCACCCCTCCACTTT. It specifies CASSIDRGGSPLHF.

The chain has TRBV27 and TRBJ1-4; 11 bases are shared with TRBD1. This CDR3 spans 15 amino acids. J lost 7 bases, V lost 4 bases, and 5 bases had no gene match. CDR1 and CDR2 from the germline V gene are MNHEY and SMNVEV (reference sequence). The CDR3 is CASSSPGQGVEKLFF. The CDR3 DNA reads TGTGCCAGCAGTTCCCCGGGACAGGGGGTTGAAAAACTGTTTTTT.

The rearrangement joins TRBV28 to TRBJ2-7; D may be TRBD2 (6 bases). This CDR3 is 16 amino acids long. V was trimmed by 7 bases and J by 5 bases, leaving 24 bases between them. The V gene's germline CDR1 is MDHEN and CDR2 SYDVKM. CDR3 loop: CASTPWVAGTSNEQYF. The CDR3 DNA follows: TGTGCCAGCACCCCTTGGGTGGCGGGAACGTCCAACGAGCAGTACTTC.

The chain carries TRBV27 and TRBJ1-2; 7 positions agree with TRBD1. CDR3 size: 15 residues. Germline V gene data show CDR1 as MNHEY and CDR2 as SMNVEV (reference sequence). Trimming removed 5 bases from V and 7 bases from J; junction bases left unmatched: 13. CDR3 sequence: CASSPDRDRVVGYTF. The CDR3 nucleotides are TGTGCCAGCAGTCCCGATCGGGACAGAGTGGTTGGCTACACCTTC.

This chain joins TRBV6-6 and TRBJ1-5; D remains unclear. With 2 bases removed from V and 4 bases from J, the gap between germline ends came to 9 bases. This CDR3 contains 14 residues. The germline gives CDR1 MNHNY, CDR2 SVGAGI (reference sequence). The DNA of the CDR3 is TGTGCCAGCAGTTACGTTCCGGGAAATCAGCCCCAGCATTTT. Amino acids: CASSYVPGNQPQHF.

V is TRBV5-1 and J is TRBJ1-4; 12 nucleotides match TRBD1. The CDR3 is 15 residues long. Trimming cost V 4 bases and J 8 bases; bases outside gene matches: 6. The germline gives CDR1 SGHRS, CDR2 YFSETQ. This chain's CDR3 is CASSAGTGGREKLFF. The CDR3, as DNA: TGCGCCAGCAGCGCGGGGACAGGGGGCCGAGAAAAACTGTTTTTT. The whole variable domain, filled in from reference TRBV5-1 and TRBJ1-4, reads KAGVTQTPRYLIKTRGQQVTLSCSPISGHRSVSWYQQTPGQGLQFLFEYFSETQRNKGNFPGRFSGRQFSNSRSEMNVSTLELGDSALYLCASSAGTGGREKLFFGSGTQLSVL.

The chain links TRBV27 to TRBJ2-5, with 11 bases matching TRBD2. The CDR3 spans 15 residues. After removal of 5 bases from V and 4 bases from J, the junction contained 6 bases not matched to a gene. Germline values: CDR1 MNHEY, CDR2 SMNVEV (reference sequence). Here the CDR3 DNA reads TGTGCCAGCAGTCGAACCGGACTAGCGGGAGAGACCCAGTACTTC. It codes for CASSRTGLAGETQYF.

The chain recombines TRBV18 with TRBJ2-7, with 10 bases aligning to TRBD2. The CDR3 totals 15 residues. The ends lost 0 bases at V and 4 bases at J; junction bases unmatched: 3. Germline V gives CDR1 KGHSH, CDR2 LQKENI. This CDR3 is CASSPPLAGVYEQYF. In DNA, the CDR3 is TGTGCCAGCTCACCACCCCTAGCGGGAGTTTACGAGCAGTACTTC.

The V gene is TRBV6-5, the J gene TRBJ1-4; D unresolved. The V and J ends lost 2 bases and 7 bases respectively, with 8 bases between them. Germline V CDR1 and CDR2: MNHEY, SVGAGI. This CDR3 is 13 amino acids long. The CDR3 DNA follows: TGTGCCAGCAGTTACGGGCCCAGTGAAAAACTGTTTTTT. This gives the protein CASSYGPSEKLFF.

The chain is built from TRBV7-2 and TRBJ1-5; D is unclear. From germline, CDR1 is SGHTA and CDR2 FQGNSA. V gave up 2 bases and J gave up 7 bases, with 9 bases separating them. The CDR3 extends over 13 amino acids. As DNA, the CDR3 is TGTGCCAGCAGCTTATATGAGGTCCAGCCCCAGCATTTT. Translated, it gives CASSLYEVQPQHF.

As DNA, the CDR3 is TGTGCCAGCAGCCGCCGGGTCTTGAACACTGAAGCTTTCTTT. Translation gives CASSRRVLNTEAFF. V usage is TRBV6-5 and J usage is TRBJ1-1; no firm D call. Germline assignment: CDR1 MNHEY and CDR2 SVGAGI. The CDR3 is made up of 14 amino acids. The V gene lost 6 bases and the J gene lost 0 bases, with 11 bases spanning the gap.

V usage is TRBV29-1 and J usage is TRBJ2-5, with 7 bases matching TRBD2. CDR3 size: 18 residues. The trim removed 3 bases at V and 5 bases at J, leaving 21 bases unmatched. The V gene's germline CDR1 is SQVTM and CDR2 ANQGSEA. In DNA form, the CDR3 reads TGCAGCGTTGATTCGGCCTGGGTTAGTGGGAGGGCCGCGGAGACCCAGTACTTC. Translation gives CSVDSAWVSGRAAETQYF.

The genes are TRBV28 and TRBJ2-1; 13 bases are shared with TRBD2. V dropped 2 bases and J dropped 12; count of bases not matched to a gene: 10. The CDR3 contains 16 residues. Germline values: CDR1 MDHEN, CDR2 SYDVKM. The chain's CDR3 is CASSLILAGGPVRQFF. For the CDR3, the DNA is TGTGCCAGCAGTTTAATACTAGCGGGAGGGCCCGTCAGGCAGTTCTTC.

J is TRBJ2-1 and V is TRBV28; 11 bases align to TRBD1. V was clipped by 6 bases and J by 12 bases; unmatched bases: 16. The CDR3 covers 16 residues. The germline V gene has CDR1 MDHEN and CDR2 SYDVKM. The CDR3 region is CASSLPSGTGGMGQFF. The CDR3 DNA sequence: TGTGCCAGCAGCCTTCCCTCCGGGACAGGGGGAATGGGGCAGTTCTTC.

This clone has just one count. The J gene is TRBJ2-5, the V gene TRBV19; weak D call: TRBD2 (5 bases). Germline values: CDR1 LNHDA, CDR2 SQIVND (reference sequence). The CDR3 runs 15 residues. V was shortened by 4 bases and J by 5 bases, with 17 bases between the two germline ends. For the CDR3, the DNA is TGTGCCAGTAGTAGGGCCTTCGGGGTGACGGAGACCCAGTACTTC. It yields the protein CASSRAFGVTETQYF.